One and the same sample provided the 15 T cell receptor beta chains below, sequenced in a study of blood T cells in healthy people across ages. The second PCR ran about 7 to 12 cycles with a sample-barcoded 5' primer and J-beta primers. TCRdb independently ran MiXCR on the 5' RACE reads; one entry per CDR3 protein. Of roughly 500,000 distinct CDR3 sequences detected, 25% to 30% appear once; the ten largest clones hold about a fifth. Sequenced material: blood. The source of these receptors is a woman in her 70s in good health.

This clonotype was recorded a few times. The V and J genes are TRBV6-1 and TRBJ2-7; D is perhaps TRBD1 (5 bases). CDR1 and CDR2 from the germline V gene are MNHNS and SASEGT. The CDR3 extends over 13 amino acids. V was cut by 6 bases and J by 2 bases, with 11 bases left in between. The CDR3 sequence is CASRLGQPYEQYF. The CDR3 DNA sequence: TGTGCCAGCAGATTAGGACAACCCTACGAGCAGTACTTC.

In its sample, this clonotype was seen a few times. This CDR3 is missing its conserved last phenylalanine or tryptophan, likely due to a read error. Here the CDR3 DNA reads TGTGCCAGCAGTGCTCCGGGACTAGAGAGCTACGAGCAGTACCTC. Protein product: CASSAPGLESYEQYL. The chain links TRBV27 to TRBJ2-7; 8 bases line up with TRBD2. Germline V lookup: CDR1 MNHEY, CDR2 SMNVEV (reference sequence). The V and J ends lost 5 bases and 3 bases, in that order; junction bases with no gene match: 9. CDR3 length: 15 residues.

This clonotype was observed many times. This chain joins TRBV4-3 and TRBJ2-3, with 11 positions matching TRBD2. Unmatched junction bases numbered 6, after V lost 1 base and J lost 0 bases. CDR3 length equals 18 residues. Germline V gives CDR1 LGHNA, CDR2 YSLEER. In DNA form, the CDR3 reads TGCGCCAGCAGCCAAGGGCGGCTAGCGGGGGGAAGCACAGATACGCAGTATTTT. Encoded protein: CASSQGRLAGGSTDTQYF.

The rearrangement joins TRBV20-1 to TRBJ2-1; possibly TRBD2 for D (5 bases). Germline V CDR1 and CDR2: DFQATT, SNEGSKA (reference sequence). The CDR3 consists of 14 residues. Between the trimmed V and J ends, which lost 6 bases and 7 bases, there was a span of 19 bases. The CDR3 sequence is CSAKGGVPGNEQFF. The CDR3, as DNA: TGCAGTGCAAAGGGTGGGGTTCCGGGAAATGAGCAGTTCTTC.

The table lists this clonotype with a few counts. V and J are TRBV4-2 and TRBJ2-5; TRBD2 might be the D (6 bases). Germline V gene lookup returns CDR1 LGHNA and CDR2 YNFKEQ. Deletions cut 4 bases from V and 2 bases from J, with 20 bases between. The CDR3 loop spans 17 amino acids. The CDR3: CASSPTRRDSLQETQYF. The CDR3 DNA reads TGTGCCAGCAGCCCTACCCGTCGGGACTCACTTCAAGAGACCCAGTACTTC.

V is TRBV6-6 and J is TRBJ1-2, with D unresolved. The germline V gene has CDR1 MNHNY and CDR2 SVGAGI (reference sequence). V was trimmed by 5 bases and J by 4 bases, leaving 11 bases between them. The CDR3 length is 13 residues. The CDR3 bases are TGTGCCAGCAGTCTCAAATCGGTCTATGGCTACACCTTC. It is translated as CASSLKSVYGYTF.

V is TRBV29-1 and J is TRBJ2-7; no firm D call. The CDR3 runs 12 residues. V lost 3 bases and J 0 bases, leaving 6 bases between the germline ends. Germline V gene sequence: CDR1 SQVTM, CDR2 ANQGSEA. This CDR3 is CSVDAGSYEQYF. As DNA, the CDR3 is TGCAGCGTTGATGCTGGCTCCTACGAGCAGTACTTC.

This chain connects TRBV5-1 to TRBJ2-5; D unresolved. Trimming pared 0 bases from V and 1 base from J, leaving 7 bases between. From germline, CDR1 is SGHRS and CDR2 YFSETQ. CDR3 length equals 14 residues. The CDR3: CASSLAPTQETQYF. CDR3 sequence (DNA): TGCGCCAGCAGCTTGGCCCCGACCCAAGAGACCCAGTACTTC.

The table lists this clonotype with a few counts. The chain uses TRBV12-3 or TRBV12-4 and TRBJ2-1, with 7 nucleotides matching TRBD1. The CDR3 covers 14 residues. The ends lost 5 bases at V and 3 bases at J; junction bases unmatched: 4. CDR3 region: CASSPWDSYNEQFF. In DNA form, the CDR3 reads TGTGCCAGCAGTCCGTGGGACAGCTACAATGAGCAGTTCTTC.

Of note for this clonotype: At one end the junction does not follow the germline gene, possibly because of a read error. The chain recombines TRBV18 with TRBJ2-1, with TRBD1 matching over 7 bases. The V gene's germline CDR1 is KGHSH and CDR2 LQKENI. The CDR3 is 15 residues long. CDR3 sequence reads: CTSSPEQGSYNEQFF. CDR3 bases: TGTACCAGCTCACCGGAACAGGGGTCCTACAATGAGCAGTTCTTC.

The chain uses TRBV11-3 and TRBJ2-1, with 7 bases that match TRBD1. Germline V CDR1 and CDR2: SGHNT, YENEEA. The CDR3 contains 16 residues. Trimming cost V 7 bases and J 4 bases; bases outside gene matches: 13. The CDR3 region has the DNA TGTGCCAGCAACACCCTCTCGGGACAGCGATACAATGAGCAGTTCTTC. Amino acids: CASNTLSGQRYNEQFF.

The chain couples TRBV5-1 to TRBJ2-3; TRBD2 agrees at 9 bases. This CDR3 contains 16 residues. Trimming removed 3 bases from V and 7 bases from J; junction bases left unmatched: 12. Germline CDR1 and CDR2: SGHRS and YFSETQ. The CDR3 region has the DNA TGCGCCAGCAGCTCATCCGGGACTAGCAACAGGAATACGCAGTATTTT. It yields the protein CASSSSGTSNRNTQYF.

The J gene is TRBJ1-5, the V gene TRBV6-2 or TRBV6-3; tentative D call: TRBD1 (5 bases). CDR1 and CDR2 from the germline V gene are MNHEY and SVGEGT. CDR3 size: 22 residues. Deletions cut 9 bases from V and 2 bases from J, with 38 bases between. CDR3 sequence: CASKHEKSTETVLVVGNQPQHF. The CDR3 DNA sequence: TGTGCCAGTAAACATGAGAAATCAACGGAGACAGTGCTGGTGGTAGGCAATCAGCCCCAGCATTTT.

This clonotype showed up just a few times. This rearrangement joins TRBV4-3 to TRBJ2-1; maybe TRBD1 (6 bases). This CDR3 has 19 amino acids. V dropped 1 base and J dropped 0 bases, with 19 bases sitting between them. The germline V gene has CDR1 LGHNA and CDR2 YSLEER. CDR3 nucleotides: TGCGCCAGCAGCCAAGGGAGAGGGGGTACCTTTAGCTCCTACAATGAGCAGTTCTTC. Amino acids: CASSQGRGGTFSSYNEQFF.

V usage is TRBV24-1 and J usage is TRBJ2-7; 8 bases are a match to TRBD1. CDR3 length: 17 residues. Germline CDR1 is KGHDR and CDR2 is SFDVKD. After removal of 0 bases from V and 3 bases from J, the junction contained 9 bases not matched to a gene. This chain's CDR3 is CATSDLSPGQVNYEQYF. The CDR3 coding sequence is TGTGCCACCAGTGATTTGAGCCCGGGACAGGTTAACTACGAGCAGTACTTC.